The rows below give T cell receptor beta chains drawn from one sample of a study of metastatic and nonmetastatic thyroid tumors. TCRdb re-called the PCR reads via MiXCR. There are 15,000 to 20,000 clones in the sample; around 29% occur only once, and roughly a tenth lies in the top ten. The sample comprised blood. The source of these receptors is a female donor with papillary thyroid cancer or a benign thyroid nodule (not recorded which). Some clones in this sample may be carry-over from other donors' samples. CDR3s include the opening cysteine and the closing phenylalanine or tryptophan. Each record gives: V gene, D gene, J gene, clone size, CDR3 protein, CDR3 DNA. A D gene is named only where the DNA matches it firmly. Size is stated for part of the rows, as once, few or many counts, or as a class when the clone is expanded.

V gene: TRBV5-1; D gene: .; J gene: TRBJ1-6; clone size: .; CDR3 protein: CASSLGQFFSPLHF; CDR3 DNA: TGCGCCAGCAGCTTGGGACAGTTTTTTTCACCCCTCCACTTT
V gene: TRBV12-3/TRBV12-4; D gene: .; J gene: TRBJ1-3; clone size: few; CDR3 protein: CASSLSAGTIYF; CDR3 DNA: TGTGCCAGCAGTTTATCCGCGGGCACCATATATTTT
V gene: TRBV4-3; D gene: TRBD2; J gene: TRBJ2-3; clone size: many; CDR3 protein: CASSQGGGLADTQYF; CDR3 DNA: TGCGCCAGCAGCCAGGGGGGGGGGTTGGCAGATACGCAGTATTTT
V gene: TRBV15; D gene: TRBD2; J gene: TRBJ2-3; clone size: .; CDR3 protein: CATGKVGGASDTQYF; CDR3 DNA: TGTGCCACCGGAAAAGTCGGGGGGGCCTCAGATACGCAGTATTTT
V gene: TRBV20-1; D gene: .; J gene: TRBJ2-2; clone size: .; CDR3 protein: CSGSELNTGELFF; CDR3 DNA: TGCAGTGGGTCTGAGCTGAACACCGGGGAGCTGTTTTTT
V gene: TRBV7-8; D gene: .; J gene: TRBJ2-7; clone size: medium-sized; CDR3 protein: CASSLGQILYEQYF; CDR3 DNA: TGTGCCAGCAGCTTAGGCCAGATCCTCTACGAGCAGTACTTC
V gene: TRBV30; D gene: .; J gene: TRBJ1-2; clone size: once; CDR3 protein: CAWSVTQGYGYTF; CDR3 DNA: TGTGCCTGGAGTGTAACTCAGGGATATGGCTACACCTTC
V gene: TRBV20-1; D gene: TRBD2; J gene: TRBJ2-7; clone size: .; CDR3 protein: CSARPSGSGGYEQYF; CDR3 DNA: TGCAGTGCTAGGCCTAGCGGGAGTGGCGGCTACGAGCAGTACTTC
V gene: TRBV28; D gene: TRBD2; J gene: TRBJ2-7; clone size: few; CDR3 protein: CASTLGGVEQTYEQYF; CDR3 DNA: TGTGCCAGCACCTTGGGGGGGGTGGAACAGACCTACGAGCAGTACTTC
V gene: TRBV5-1; D gene: .; J gene: TRBJ1-2; clone size: .; CDR3 protein: CASSFGQGNYGYTF; CDR3 DNA: TGCGCCAGCAGCTTTGGGCAGGGCAACTATGGCTACACCTTC
V gene: TRBV11-2; D gene: TRBD2; J gene: TRBJ2-1; clone size: many; CDR3 protein: CASSLDRGGGIYNEQFF; CDR3 DNA: TGTGCCAGCAGCTTAGATCGGGGCGGGGGGATCTACAATGAGCAGTTCTTC
V gene: TRBV6-2/TRBV6-3; D gene: .; J gene: TRBJ1-4; clone size: many; CDR3 protein: CASWGTVNEKLFF; CDR3 DNA: TGTGCCAGTTGGGGGACGGTTAATGAAAAACTGTTTTTT
V gene: TRBV19; D gene: TRBD2; J gene: TRBJ2-1; clone size: medium-sized; CDR3 protein: CASSISGGRGEFF; CDR3 DNA: TGTGCCAGTAGTATTAGCGGGGGGAGGGGCGAGTTCTTC
V gene: TRBV30; D gene: TRBD1; J gene: TRBJ1-1; clone size: many; CDR3 protein: CAWRDRREAFF; CDR3 DNA: TGTGCCTGGAGGGACAGGAGAGAAGCTTTCTTT
V gene: TRBV30; D gene: TRBD1; J gene: TRBJ1-5; clone size: medium-sized; CDR3 protein: CAWTSWDSRQPQHF; CDR3 DNA: TGTGCCTGGACCAGCTGGGACAGTCGACAGCCCCAGCATTTT
V gene: TRBV11-1; D gene: TRBD2; J gene: TRBJ2-3; clone size: .; CDR3 protein: CASSAGTSGSFPTDTQYF; CDR3 DNA: TGTGCCAGCAGCGCCGGGACTAGCGGGAGTTTCCCTACAGATACGCAGTATTTT
V gene: TRBV28; D gene: .; J gene: TRBJ2-6; clone size: .; CDR3 protein: CASSSSGANVLTF; CDR3 DNA: TGTGCCAGCAGTTCCTCTGGGGCCAACGTCCTGACTTTC
V gene: TRBV6-1; D gene: .; J gene: TRBJ2-7; clone size: .; CDR3 protein: CASSDGLGLTYEQYF; CDR3 DNA: TGTGCCAGTTCTGACGGGCTGGGGCTGACCTACGAGCAGTACTTC
V gene: TRBV5-1; D gene: TRBD1; J gene: TRBJ2-7; clone size: .; CDR3 protein: CASSFGTAMVNYEQYF; CDR3 DNA: TGCGCCAGCAGCTTTGGGACAGCAATGGTGAACTACGAGCAGTACTTC
V gene: TRBV7-9; D gene: .; J gene: TRBJ2-2; clone size: many; CDR3 protein: CASRHGQQARVGELFF; CDR3 DNA: TGTGCCAGCAGGCACGGACAGCAGGCCCGCGTCGGGGAGCTGTTTTTT
V gene: TRBV30; D gene: TRBD1; J gene: TRBJ2-3; clone size: medium-sized; CDR3 protein: CAWTSTGTDTQYF; CDR3 DNA: TGTGCCTGGACCTCGACAGGGACAGATACGCAGTATTTT
V gene: TRBV4-1; D gene: TRBD2; J gene: TRBJ2-1; clone size: .; CDR3 protein: CASSLGLAGGDEQFF; CDR3 DNA: TGCGCCAGCAGCCTGGGACTAGCGGGGGGTGATGAGCAGTTCTTC
V gene: TRBV20-1; D gene: .; J gene: TRBJ1-4; clone size: .; CDR3 protein: CSARDRRSNEKLFF; CDR3 DNA: TGCAGTGCTAGAGATAGGCGTTCTAATGAAAAACTGTTTTTT
V gene: TRBV10-2; D gene: .; J gene: TRBJ1-5; clone size: many; CDR3 protein: CASSESGGTNQPQHF; CDR3 DNA: TGCGCCAGCAGTGAGTCGGGAGGAACCAATCAGCCCCAGCATTTT
V gene: TRBV28; D gene: TRBD1; J gene: TRBJ2-7; clone size: few; CDR3 protein: CASSVPGQGSEQYF; CDR3 DNA: TGTGCCAGCAGCGTACCGGGACAGGGGTCCGAGCAGTACTTC
V gene: TRBV5-8; D gene: .; J gene: TRBJ2-7; clone size: .; CDR3 protein: CASSWTKEYF; CDR3 DNA: TGTGCCAGCAGCTGGACTAAAGAGTACTTC
V gene: TRBV2; D gene: TRBD1; J gene: TRBJ1-2; clone size: medium-sized; CDR3 protein: CASREGTGRNYGYTF; CDR3 DNA: TGTGCCAGCAGAGAGGGGACAGGGAGAAACTATGGCTACACCTTC
V gene: TRBV6-6; D gene: .; J gene: TRBJ1-3; clone size: many; CDR3 protein: CASSYIGGSGNTIYF; CDR3 DNA: TGTGCCAGCAGTTATATCGGGGGCTCTGGAAACACCATATATTTT
V gene: TRBV20-1; D gene: TRBD2; J gene: TRBJ2-1; clone size: .; CDR3 protein: CSARGPTSVGEQFF; CDR3 DNA: TGCAGTGCTAGAGGACCCACTAGCGTCGGTGAGCAGTTCTTC
V gene: TRBV12-3/TRBV12-4; D gene: TRBD1; J gene: TRBJ2-3; clone size: medium-sized; CDR3 protein: CASSPGQSTDTQYF; CDR3 DNA: TGTGCCAGCAGTCCGGGACAGAGCACAGATACGCAGTATTTT
V gene: TRBV5-1; D gene: .; J gene: TRBJ1-2; clone size: .; CDR3 protein: CASSSEVGGGYTF; CDR3 DNA: TGCGCCAGCAGCAGTGAGGTCGGGGGCGGCTACACCTTC
V gene: TRBV11-2; D gene: TRBD2; J gene: TRBJ2-1; clone size: .; CDR3 protein: CASSSLAGGPGDEQFF; CDR3 DNA: TGTGCCAGCAGCTCATTAGCGGGAGGGCCGGGTGATGAGCAGTTCTTC
V gene: TRBV6-4; D gene: TRBD2; J gene: TRBJ2-3; clone size: .; CDR3 protein: CANRPSGGRTDTQYF; CDR3 DNA: TGTGCCAACAGACCCAGCGGGGGGAGGACAGATACGCAGTATTTT
V gene: TRBV30; D gene: TRBD1; J gene: TRBJ1-5; clone size: medium-sized; CDR3 protein: CAWATGVGNQPQHF; CDR3 DNA: TGTGCCTGGGCCACAGGGGTCGGCAATCAGCCCCAGCATTTT
V gene: TRBV4-1; D gene: TRBD1; J gene: TRBJ2-7; clone size: many; CDR3 protein: CASSQGVKDRGTYEQYF; CDR3 DNA: TGCGCCAGCAGCCAAGGGGTAAAGGACAGGGGGACCTACGAGCAGTACTTC
V gene: TRBV14; D gene: .; J gene: TRBJ2-7; clone size: many; CDR3 protein: CASSTQRGTEFYEQYF; CDR3 DNA: TGTGCCAGCAGCACGCAGAGAGGGACGGAGTTTTACGAGCAGTACTTC
V gene: TRBV30; D gene: .; J gene: TRBJ1-1; clone size: once; CDR3 protein: CAWSFGGTEAFF; CDR3 DNA: TGTGCCTGGAGTTTTGGTGGCACTGAAGCTTTCTTT
V gene: TRBV30; D gene: TRBD2; J gene: TRBJ2-7; clone size: .; CDR3 protein: CAWTDGRGPQVYEQYF; CDR3 DNA: TGTGCCTGGACGGACGGGAGGGGCCCTCAAGTATACGAGCAGTACTTC
V gene: TRBV10-1; D gene: .; J gene: TRBJ1-2; clone size: medium-sized; CDR3 protein: CASSESRVGGYTF; CDR3 DNA: TGCGCCAGCAGTGAGAGCCGGGTAGGTGGCTACACCTTC
V gene: TRBV9; D gene: .; J gene: TRBJ1-1; clone size: many; CDR3 protein: CASSVWQNTEAFF; CDR3 DNA: TGTGCCAGCAGCGTATGGCAGAACACTGAAGCTTTCTTT
V gene: TRBV15; D gene: TRBD2; J gene: TRBJ2-3; clone size: many; CDR3 protein: CATSRLAGGSQDTQYF; CDR3 DNA: TGTGCCACCAGCAGGTTGGCGGGGGGGTCCCAGGATACGCAGTATTTT
V gene: TRBV6-4; D gene: .; J gene: TRBJ1-4; clone size: few; CDR3 protein: CASSRGGLVRTNEKLFF; CDR3 DNA: TGTGCCAGCAGCAGGGGAGGGTTAGTCCGAACTAATGAAAAACTGTTTTTT
V gene: TRBV19; D gene: TRBD1; J gene: TRBJ1-5; clone size: .; CDR3 protein: CASSTTGGQPQHF; CDR3 DNA: TGTGCCAGTAGTACGACAGGGGGTCAGCCCCAGCATTTT
V gene: TRBV19; D gene: .; J gene: TRBJ1-5; clone size: many; CDR3 protein: CASQDPGINQPQHF; CDR3 DNA: TGTGCCAGCCAGGACCCAGGAATCAATCAGCCCCAGCATTTT
V gene: TRBV27; D gene: TRBD2; J gene: TRBJ2-7; clone size: medium-sized; CDR3 protein: CASSPWALTSGGNEQYF; CDR3 DNA: TGTGCCAGCAGCCCTTGGGCTCTCACTAGCGGGGGGAACGAGCAGTACTTC
V gene: TRBV6-1; D gene: TRBD1; J gene: TRBJ1-5; clone size: medium-sized; CDR3 protein: CASRMDRGNSNQPQHF; CDR3 DNA: TGTGCCAGCAGGATGGACAGGGGCAATAGCAATCAGCCCCAGCATTTT
V gene: TRBV20-1; D gene: .; J gene: TRBJ1-3; clone size: many; CDR3 protein: CSASQNGHPQAGRGNTIYF; CDR3 DNA: TGCAGTGCTAGCCAAAACGGCCATCCTCAGGCAGGGCGCGGAAACACCATATATTTT
V gene: TRBV5-5; D gene: .; J gene: TRBJ1-1; clone size: many; CDR3 protein: CASSATGPRITEAFF; CDR3 DNA: TGTGCCAGCAGCGCCACGGGACCGAGGATAACTGAAGCTTTCTTT
V gene: TRBV12-3/TRBV12-4; D gene: .; J gene: TRBJ2-6; clone size: medium-sized; CDR3 protein: CASVPSSGANVLTF; CDR3 DNA: TGTGCCAGCGTCCCGAGCTCTGGGGCCAACGTCCTGACTTTC